Following are 28 T cell receptor beta chains from one sample sequenced in a study of STAT3 mutations in large granular lymphocyte leukemia. This table comes from immunoSEQ multiplex PCR, and its TCRdb copy is limited to in-frame clones, with some not included. The table lists about 4,200 clones, about 70% of them singletons. Findings and caveats of the study: Every T-cell large granular lymphocyte leukemia patient had at least one immunodominant TCR beta clonotype.

These receptors have no known antigen. The specimen sequenced was peripheral blood mononuclear cells. These receptors were collected from a man aged 55 to 70 with T-cell large granular lymphocyte leukemia. Some clones in this sample may be carry-over from other donors' samples.

The chain carries TRBV5-6 and TRBJ1-5; D uncertain. The germline V gene has CDR1 SGHDT and CDR2 YYEEEE. Trimming left V 4 bases short and J 2 bases short, with 10 bases between. CDR3 length: 14 amino acids. The CDR3 DNA reads as TGTGCCAGCAGCACCCTCGGGGGCAATCAGCCCCAGCATTTT. It is translated as CASSTLGGNQPQHF.

This clone appeared a few times. The J gene is TRBJ1-2, the V gene TRBV5-6; D is unclear. Germline V gives CDR1 SGHDT, CDR2 YYEEEE. This CDR3 is 13 amino acids long. Trimming took off 5 bases at V and 4 bases at J, with 12 bases between the two ends. As DNA, the CDR3 is TGTGCCAGCAGACCGGGTGAGGGCTATGGCTACACCTTC. Protein: CASRPGEGYGYTF.

V is TRBV5-6 and J is TRBJ2-3, with a weak D call TRBD1 (6 bases). The CDR3 runs 14 residues. The germline V gene encodes CDR1 SGHDT and CDR2 YYEEEE. V gave up 4 bases and J gave up 2 bases, with 11 bases separating them. DNA of the CDR3: TGTGCCAGCAGCATGGGGGCCCACACAGATACGCAGTATTTT. Its translation: CASSMGAHTDTQYF.

The genes are TRBV6-5 and TRBJ1-2, with D uncertain. The ends were cut back, 0 bases at V and 7 bases at J, with 12 bases in the middle. There are 14 residues in the CDR3. The germline V gene encodes CDR1 MNHEY and CDR2 SVGAGI. The CDR3 protein is CASSYSKSRGGYTF. CDR3 DNA sequence: TGTGCCAGCAGTTACTCGAAATCTCGGGGTGGCTACACCTTC.

This clone showed up just once. The chain couples TRBV5-1 to TRBJ2-7, with TRBD1 matching 7 bases. Germline CDR1 reads SGHRS; CDR2 reads YFSETQ. The ends lost 0 bases at V and 5 bases at J; junction bases unmatched: 2. This CDR3 is built from 13 residues. CDR3 in amino acids: CASSLGQGNEQYV. Here the CDR3 DNA reads TGCGCCAGCAGCTTGGGACAGGGTAACGAGCAGTACGTC.

In this sample, this clone turned up a few times. The chain recombines TRBV29-1 with TRBJ1-5; 8 bases fit TRBD1. The CDR3 contains 13 residues. Germline CDR1 SQVTM, CDR2 ANQGSEA. V lost 4 bases, J lost 6 bases, and 5 bases stayed unmatched. The CDR3 bases are TGCAGCGTTGTTTCAGGGGGCGGTCAGCCCCAGCATTTT. As protein: CSVVSGGGQPQHF.

The V call is TRBV4-3, the J call TRBJ2-7; 12 bases are shared with TRBD2. Germline V gene sequence: CDR1 LGHNA, CDR2 YSLEER. V shed 5 bases, J shed 6 bases, and the junction held 8 bases outside the gene matches. The CDR3 is 15 amino acids. As DNA, the CDR3 is TGCGCCAGCAGCTCAAGGACTAGCGGGAACACCGAGCAGTACGTC. Translating gives CASSSRTSGNTEQYV.

This clone was counted only a few times. The V gene is TRBV7-9, the J gene TRBJ1-2, with 8 positions matching TRBD1. The CDR3 is 14 amino acids. The germline V gene has CDR1 SEHNR and CDR2 FQNEAQ (reference sequence). V dropped 3 bases and J dropped 8; count of bases not matched to a gene: 8. The CDR3 nucleotides read TGTGCCAGCAGCTTTTGGCAGGGGGCTTACGGCTACACCTTC. It yields the protein CASSFWQGAYGYTF.

This clone was seen a few times. In DNA, the CDR3 is TGTGCCAGCTCACCGGGACAGGGGGATGAAAAACTGTTTTTT. Its protein product is CASSPGQGDEKLFF. This sequence joins TRBV18 and TRBJ1-4; 11 nucleotides match TRBD1. Trimming at V came to 3 bases and at J to 6 bases, leaving 0 bases not matched to a gene. Per the germline V gene, CDR1 is KGHSH and CDR2 is LQKENI. This CDR3 is built from 14 residues. The full variable domain, rest sourced from reference TRBV18 and TRBJ1-4, is NAGVMQNPRHLVRRRGQEARLRCSPMKGHSHVYWYRQLPEEGLKFMVYLQKENIIDESGMPKERFSAEFPKEGPSILRIQQVVRGDSAAYFCASSPGQGDEKLFFGSGTQLSVL.

The genes are TRBV5-4 and TRBJ1-1; TRBD1 agrees at 7 bases. CDR3 length: 13 residues. CDR1 SGHNT and CDR2 YYREEE come from the germline V gene (reference sequence). After removal of 4 bases from V and 8 bases from J, the junction contained 8 bases not matched to a gene. In DNA form, the CDR3 reads TGTGCCAGCAGCGCCAATAGACAGGGCGAAGCTTTCTTT. Its protein is CASSANRQGEAFF.

CDR3 amino acids: CAWSGPLGGQGRKGYTF. CDR3 DNA sequence: TGTGCCTGGAGTGGCCCCCTTGGGGGACAGGGGAGAAAAGGCTACACCTTC. The rearrangement uses TRBV30 and TRBJ1-2; TRBD1 matches at 10 bases. The CDR3 consists of 17 residues. V lost 1 base, J lost 8 bases, and 16 bases stayed unmatched. CDR1 is GTSNPN, CDR2 SVGIG, per germline (reference sequence). The full variable domain, its missing parts supplied by reference TRBV30 and TRBJ1-2, is SQTIHQWPATLVQPVGSPLSLECTVEGTSNPNLYWYRQAAGRGLQLLFYSVGIGQISSEVPQNLSASRPQDRQFILSSKKLLLSDSGFYLCAWSGPLGGQGRKGYTFGSGTRLTVV.

V gene TRBV18 combines with J gene TRBJ1-1, with D unresolved. The germline CDR1 and CDR2 sequences are KGHSH and LQKENI. This CDR3 is 14 amino acids long. Trimming stripped 4 bases from V and 8 bases from J, with 17 bases between. The CDR3, as DNA: TGTGCCAGCTCACTCGTATCCCGGCAGGACGAAGCTTTCTTT. Its translation is CASSLVSRQDEAFF.

The chain employs TRBV29-1 and TRBJ1-1, with a tentative D call TRBD1 (6 bases). Germline CDR1 reads SQVTM; CDR2 reads ANQGSEA. The germline V and J ends were trimmed by 4 bases and 1 base, with 7 bases remaining between them. The CDR3 spans 12 residues. In nucleotides, the CDR3 is TGCAGCGTTGTGGGGGCGAACACTGAAGCTTTCTTT. It codes for CSVVGANTEAFF.

The chain links TRBV29-1 to TRBJ2-3, with 7 positions matching TRBD2. The germline V gene encodes CDR1 SQVTM and CDR2 ANQGSEA. The CDR3 has 14 amino acids. With 4 bases clipped from V and 2 bases from J, the junction kept 6 bases outside the gene matches. The CDR3 DNA is TGCAGCGTTGGATGGGAGCGGGACACAGATACGCAGTATTTT. Translating gives CSVGWERDTDTQYF.

CDR3 protein: CASSSSGPYGYTF. The CDR3 DNA reads as TGTGCCAGCAGCTCCTCGGGGCCCTATGGCTACACCTTC. This sequence joins TRBV11-2 and TRBJ1-2; TRBD1 might be the D (5 bases). The CDR3 totals 13 residues. In germline, CDR1 is SGHAT, CDR2 FQNNGV. Trimming cost V 4 bases and J 4 bases, with 10 bases left between them.

V gene TRBV5-5 combines with J gene TRBJ1-2; 9 nucleotides agree with TRBD1. J was trimmed by 7 bases and V by 3 bases; bases with no gene match: 7. The CDR3 has 14 amino acids. Per the germline V gene, CDR1 is SGHKS and CDR2 is YYEKEE (reference sequence). DNA of the CDR3: TGTGCCAGCAGCTCCGGGACAGGGCCAAGTGGCTACACCTTC. It translates to CASSSGTGPSGYTF.

The rearrangement joins TRBV19 to TRBJ1-6; TRBD1 might be the D (5 bases). Germline-derived CDR1 and CDR2 are LNHDA and SQIVND (reference sequence). Trimming pared 4 bases from V and 4 bases from J, leaving 8 bases between. The CDR3 has 14 amino acids. The CDR3 nucleotides read TGTGCCAGTAGTAGCGGGACGTATAATTCACCCCTCCACTTT. This sequence encodes CASSSGTYNSPLHF.

The rearrangement uses TRBV6-1 and TRBJ1-2; 7 bases are a match to TRBD1. The V and J ends lost 8 bases and 8 bases, in that order; junction bases with no gene match: 11. Germline assignment: CDR1 MNHNS and CDR2 SASEGT. This CDR3 spans 13 amino acids. The CDR3 DNA reads TGTGCCAGCCCGGGACAGTCCATTCAAGGCTACACCTTC. Its translation is CASPGQSIQGYTF.

This sequence joins TRBV5-1 and TRBJ2-3; the match to TRBD2 covers 8 bases. The germline gives CDR1 SGHRS, CDR2 YFSETQ. Trimming removed 3 bases from V and 3 bases from J; junction bases left unmatched: 6. This CDR3 has 15 amino acids. In DNA form, the CDR3 reads TGCGCCAGCAGCTCCACGGGACTAGGGACAGATACGCAGTATTTT. Translated, it gives CASSSTGLGTDTQYF.

The V gene is TRBV30, the J gene TRBJ1-5, with D maybe TRBD1 (6 bases). The CDR3 has 14 residues. The germline gives CDR1 GTSNPN, CDR2 SVGIG (reference sequence). The ends were cut back, 4 bases at V and 3 bases at J, with 13 bases in the middle. Written as DNA, the CDR3 is TGTGCCTGGACCCCCACAGGGAACAATCAGCCCCAGCATTTT. Its translation is CAWTPTGNNQPQHF.

V and J are TRBV25-1 and TRBJ1-1, with 11 bases aligning to TRBD1. Trimming removed 6 bases from V and 3 bases from J; junction bases left unmatched: 3. CDR3 length equals 14 residues. In germline, CDR1 is MGHDK, CDR2 SYGVNS. CDR3 loop: CASRDRGLHTEAFF. The CDR3 region has the DNA TGTGCCAGCAGGGACAGGGGGCTGCACACTGAAGCTTTCTTT.

The table lists this clone with a few counts. The chain carries TRBV7-2 and TRBJ1-1; no clear D gene. Per the germline V gene, CDR1 is SGHTA and CDR2 is FQGNSA. Trimming stripped 5 bases from V and 1 base from J, with 11 bases between. The CDR3 has 14 residues. The CDR3 coding sequence is TGTGCCAGCAGCCCCCAGGCCGCGAACACTGAAGCTTTCTTT. It encodes CASSPQAANTEAFF.

The chain recombines TRBV5-1 with TRBJ2-1; maybe TRBD2 (7 bases). CDR1 and CDR2 (germline): SGHRS, YFSETQ. The CDR3 contains 16 residues. V was shortened by 3 bases and J by 3 bases, with 16 bases between the two germline ends. The CDR3 is CASSWRGGVDYNEQFF. The CDR3 DNA follows: TGCGCCAGCAGCTGGCGCGGGGGCGTGGACTACAATGAGCAGTTCTTC.

This chain joins TRBV20-1 and TRBJ1-2; unclear D gene. CDR3 length equals 11 residues. Trimming cost V 4 bases and J 8 bases, with 11 bases left between them. Per germline, CDR1 DFQATT and CDR2 SNEGSKA (reference sequence). The CDR3 sequence is CSANPEGGYTF. For the CDR3, the DNA is TGCAGTGCTAACCCGGAGGGAGGCTACACCTTC.

The chain uses TRBV7-9 and TRBJ1-5; D remains unclear. There are 13 residues in the CDR3. CDR1 is SEHNR, CDR2 FQNEAQ, per germline (reference sequence). The germline V and J ends were trimmed by 1 base and 5 bases, with 6 bases remaining between them. Here the CDR3 DNA reads TGTGCCAGCAGCTTAGGAGGGTATCAGCCCCAGCATTTT. Its translation: CASSLGGYQPQHF.

This clone was seen a single time. This rearrangement joins TRBV5-1 to TRBJ2-3, with 8 positions matching TRBD1. Germline CDR1 is SGHRS and CDR2 is YFSETQ. This CDR3 has 18 amino acids. V lost 0 bases to trimming and J lost 2 bases; unmatched junction nucleotides: 11. The DNA for the CDR3 is TGCGCCAGCAGCTTGGTCCCAAGAAGGACAGGGCACACAGATACGCAGTATTTT. Translated: CASSLVPRRTGHTDTQYF.

The CDR3 DNA reads as TGTGCCAGCAGTTTATCGAGGAGCTCCTACGAGCAGTACTTC. Translated: CASSLSRSSYEQYF. The chain has TRBV27 and TRBJ2-7, with unresolved D. CDR3 length: 14 amino acids. Germline V gene sequence: CDR1 MNHEY, CDR2 SMNVEV (reference sequence). With 0 bases removed from V and 0 bases from J, the gap between germline ends came to 6 bases.

This clone showed up just a few times. The chain joins TRBV14 to TRBJ2-5; 8 positions match TRBD2. J was trimmed by 4 bases and V by 7 bases; bases with no gene match: 5. CDR1 SGHDN and CDR2 FVKESK come from the germline V gene. The CDR3 sequence is 13 residues long. CDR3: CASNRGGLETQYF. Written as DNA, the CDR3 is TGTGCCAGCAACCGGGGGGGGCTAGAGACCCAGTACTTC.